This TCR beta chain appears in the sequencing data of a study of T cell responses to AZD1222 COVID-19 vaccine. Findings of the study overall: No repertoire was sampled before or during the peak T cell response, only after it. Breadth and depth of Spike-specific TCRs rose after two AZD1222 doses.

The length of the CDR3 is 13 residues. Trimming took off 4 bases at V and 8 bases at J, with 11 bases between the two ends. The germline V gene has CDR1 KGHDR and CDR2 SFDVKD. The table came from immunoSEQ multiplex PCR; TCRdb's copy has only in-frame clones and leaves some out. The sample shows 180,000 or so clones, roughly 94% of them seen only once. This clone was recorded only once. Its specificity is not known. Sequencing used peripheral blood, obtained 28 days after the second AZD1222 dose. J is TRBJ2-1 and V is TRBV24-1; the D is unclear. The clonotype was recovered from an adult who received the AZD1222 COVID-19 vaccine. DNA of the CDR3: TGTGCCACCAGTGACTACAATGGGGATGAGCAGTTCTTC. The encoded protein is CATSDYNGDEQFF.